The next 17 T cell receptor beta chains were all read from a single sample in a study of human T cells and chemical hapten exposure. TCRdb itself ran the 5' RACE reads through MiXCR, one entry per CDR3 protein. The data show 75,000 or so distinct CDR3 sequences, about a sixth seen once. The study extracted total RNA from unfractionated whole blood. Source of these receptors: a female donor in good health.

This clonotype showed up just a few times. This sequence joins TRBV7-2 and TRBJ2-2; weak D call: TRBD2 (7 bases). V was cut by 3 bases and J by 2 bases, with 10 bases left in between. This CDR3 is 15 amino acids long. CDR1 and CDR2 (germline): SGHTA, FQGNSA. CDR3 nucleotide sequence: TGTGCCAGCAGCTTTAGGGGGGGCAACACCGGGGAGCTGTTTTTT. Protein sequence: CASSFRGGNTGELFF.

This clonotype was seen more than once but under ten times. The chain couples TRBV6-5 to TRBJ1-2, with D perhaps TRBD1 (6 bases). Germline V gene data show CDR1 as MNHEY and CDR2 as SVGAGI. The CDR3 is 12 amino acids. Trimming pared 0 bases from V and 7 bases from J, leaving 6 bases between. CDR3 DNA sequence: TGTGCCAGCAGTTACTCAGGGGGTGGCTACACCTTC. This gives the protein CASSYSGGGYTF.

CDR3 bases: TGTGCCACCAGCAGAGATAAGACGGAGAAGATGGAGCAGTACTTC. It is translated as CATSRDKTEKMEQYF. This rearrangement joins TRBV15 to TRBJ2-7; D gene unclear. Trimming took off 0 bases at V and 7 bases at J, with 16 bases between the two ends. The CDR3 covers 15 residues. The germline V gene encodes CDR1 LNHNV and CDR2 YYDKDF (reference sequence).

The rearrangement links TRBV30 to TRBJ1-6; 11 nucleotides match TRBD1. Germline CDR1 is GTSNPN and CDR2 is SVGIG (reference sequence). With V trimmed by 3 bases and J by 7 bases, 2 bases remained unmatched. The CDR3 extends over 14 amino acids. The CDR3 sequence is CAWRGDRGNSPLHF. CDR3 in DNA: TGTGCCTGGAGAGGGGACAGGGGGAATTCACCCCTCCACTTT.

This sequence joins TRBV4-1 and TRBJ1-5, with D perhaps TRBD1 (5 bases). Trimming cost V 4 bases and J 0 bases, with 16 bases left between them. The germline V gene encodes CDR1 MGHRA and CDR2 YSYEKL. The CDR3 runs to 17 residues. The CDR3 DNA reads as TGCGCCAGCAGCCCCATAAGGGGAGGGGATAGCAATCAGCCCCAGCATTTT. Translation gives CASSPIRGGDSNQPQHF.

By share, this clonotype ranks as medium-sized. The gene calls are TRBV27 and TRBJ1-1; tentative D call: TRBD1 (6 bases). Germline V lookup: CDR1 MNHEY, CDR2 SMNVEV (reference sequence). V shed 8 bases and J shed 3 bases, with 16 bases lying between them. The CDR3 sequence is 14 residues long. This chain's CDR3 is CASWGGGRDTEAFF. Here the CDR3 DNA reads TGTGCCAGCTGGGGCGGGGGCAGGGACACTGAAGCTTTCTTT.

The table lists this clonotype with a few counts. J is TRBJ1-3 and V is TRBV18, with D possibly being TRBD1 (5 bases). V lost 3 bases and J 6 bases, leaving 12 bases between the germline ends. This CDR3 region has 14 residues. Germline CDR1 and CDR2: KGHSH and LQKENI. CDR3 coding DNA: TGTGCCAGCTCACCGGGGGACCGGTTAAACACCATATATTTT. It yields the protein CASSPGDRLNTIYF.

The genes are TRBV12-3 or TRBV12-4 and TRBJ2-7, with a tentative D call TRBD1 (6 bases). Trimming cost V 4 bases and J 0 bases, with 13 bases left between them. The CDR3 has 15 amino acids. In DNA, the CDR3 is TGTGCCAGCAGTTCCCGGGACACCTACTCCTACGAGCAGTACTTC. It codes for CASSSRDTYSYEQYF.

This clonotype was observed a handful of times. This chain connects TRBV2 to TRBJ2-1; D remains ambiguous. Germline loops: CDR1 SNHLY, CDR2 FYNNEI. Between the trimmed V and J ends, which lost 4 bases and 5 bases, there was a span of 9 bases. This CDR3 is 13 amino acids long. The CDR3 DNA is TGTGCCAGCAGTGTAGGCTGGGACAATGAGCAGTTCTTC. Translation gives CASSVGWDNEQFF.

This clonotype has a count of ten or more. The chain has TRBV5-1 and TRBJ1-3, with 11 bases identical to TRBD1. The germline V gene encodes CDR1 SGHRS and CDR2 YFSETQ. The length of the CDR3 is 16 residues. Losses at the gene ends were 3 bases for V and 2 bases for J; bases not matched to a gene: 4. Here the CDR3 DNA reads TGCGCCAGCAGCTCGGGGACAGGGGGTGCTGGAAACACCATATATTTT. It is translated as CASSSGTGGAGNTIYF.

V and J are TRBV20-1 and TRBJ2-1; maybe TRBD1 (5 bases). CDR1 is DFQATT and CDR2 is SNEGSKA in the germline V gene (reference sequence). The CDR3 has 14 amino acids. The ends were cut back, 2 bases at V and 9 bases at J, with 17 bases in the middle. The CDR3 sequence is CSARLGPQRGEQFF. CDR3 bases: TGCAGTGCTAGACTAGGACCTCAAAGGGGTGAGCAGTTCTTC.

The chain employs TRBV7-9 and TRBJ1-6; TRBD1 is a possible D gene (6 bases). This CDR3 is built from 18 residues. Germline CDR1 reads SEHNR; CDR2 reads FQNEAQ (reference sequence). Trimming took 4 bases from V and 0 from J, leaving 16 bases between them. Here the CDR3 DNA reads TGTGCCAGCAGCTGGCCCCAGGGACATAGCTCCTATAATTCACCCCTCCACTTT. Translated, it gives CASSWPQGHSSYNSPLHF.

The rearrangement uses TRBV7-2 and TRBJ2-3; D assignment may be TRBD1 or TRBD2 (6 bases each). Trimming took off 5 bases at V and 4 bases at J, with 16 bases between the two ends. Germline V gives CDR1 SGHTA, CDR2 FQGNSA. The CDR3 spans 15 residues. CDR3 amino acids: CASSPEPGAADTQYF. CDR3 bases: TGTGCCAGCAGCCCAGAGCCGGGGGCCGCAGATACGCAGTATTTT.

There are a few counts of this clonotype. The chain links TRBV4-3 to TRBJ2-6; D may be TRBD2 (5 bases). This CDR3 has 15 residues. Deletions cut 0 bases from V and 4 bases from J, with 7 bases between. CDR1 is LGHNA and CDR2 is YSLEER in the germline V gene. The CDR3 spells CASSQDPGGANVLTF. The CDR3 DNA is TGCGCCAGCAGCCAAGACCCGGGGGGGGCCAACGTCCTGACTTTC.

The rearrangement joins TRBV4-3 to TRBJ2-1, with D possibly matching TRBD2 (7 bases). Germline lookup yields CDR1 LGHNA and CDR2 YSLEER. Trimming took 0 bases from V and 6 from J, leaving 18 bases between them. This CDR3 spans 17 amino acids. The CDR3 sequence is CASSQDWGGGRRNEQFF. The CDR3 DNA sequence: TGCGCCAGCAGCCAAGATTGGGGGGGGGGCCGTCGCAATGAGCAGTTCTTC.

The chain uses TRBV11-1 and TRBJ2-7; the match to TRBD1 covers 7 bases. Trimming cost V 5 bases and J 5 bases; bases outside gene matches: 18. This CDR3 region has 17 residues. Germline CDR1 is SGHAT and CDR2 is FQDESV (reference sequence). The CDR3 loop reads CASSHAWDRPFGDEQYF. CDR3 in DNA: TGTGCCAGCAGCCATGCTTGGGACAGACCTTTTGGAGACGAGCAGTACTTC. Looking up the rest from reference TRBV11-1 and TRBJ2-7 gives the full variable domain: EAEVAQSPRYKITEKSQAVAFWCDPISGHATLYWYRQILGQGPELLVQFQDESVVDDSQLPKDRFSAERLKGVDSTLKIQPAELGDSAMYLCASSHAWDRPFGDEQYFGPGTRLTVT.

The V call is TRBV25-1, the J call TRBJ1-6, with 9 bases that match TRBD1. This CDR3 is built from 18 residues. Germline V gene data show CDR1 as MGHDK and CDR2 as SYGVNS. V lost 2 bases, J lost 7 bases, and 12 bases stayed unmatched. The CDR3 sequence: CASSEHSPTGGGNSPLHF. As DNA, the CDR3 is TGTGCCAGCAGTGAACACTCCCCGACAGGGGGTGGGAATTCACCCCTCCACTTT.